This T cell receptor beta chain appears in the sequencing data of a study of cytomegalovirus exposure and HLA in healthy donors (dated by TCRdb to about 2017). For context, the study as a whole: According to a later analysis, one platform produced both the 120 validation repertoires and the 730 or so repertoires of the first cohort. The study was designed to test whether signatures of past pathogen exposure could be identified by cataloging public T cell receptors. Along with the roughly 670-subject first cohort, a separate validation cohort of 120 different subjects was used. To predict cytomegalovirus infection status, the study brought together high-throughput TCR immunosequencing, statistical association of individual TCRs with disease status, and machine learning.

Findings and caveats that apply to the study as a whole: The classifier was reported to diagnose cytomegalovirus status with high specificity and sensitivity in both the original cohort and the validation cohort. The study listed 150 to 200 TCR beta chains as associated with cytomegalovirus. In a later analysis, TCRs clustered in the first cohort were found to also tend to co-occur in the 120 validation repertoires, with over 90% of cluster scores above 0. The authors suggested that the approach could potentially be extended to other disease states and immunological phenotypes. While some public TCRs were present in many individuals, most TCR sequences turned up only very rarely across donors. A later analysis had no HLA typing for the validation cohort, so co-occurrence there was scored across all 110 or so repertoires. In vitro tests confirmed that a few of the cytomegalovirus-associated TCR beta chains recognize cytomegalovirus antigens.

The protocol used for the library was the immunoSEQ multiplex PCR assay. In the paper's pipeline: A statistical classification framework was built to diagnose cytomegalovirus status from the catalog of TCR beta chain sequences. TCRdb provides this immuneACCESS table in a form limited to in-frame rearrangements. Some clones are lacking; in checked studies, under half of them reflect an unresolved V gene, and why the rest are absent is not known. Clone size and V and J calls were adopted from that table, with D and trimming inferred from the DNA. The sample has tens of thousands of clones on record, approximately 93% of them singletons. The leading ten clones occupy approximately 3.3% of the sample. As concerns this clone: This clone's antigen is unknown. It has no much larger one-base neighbor in the sample; base qualities were not kept.

Including the terminal cysteine and phenylalanine, the CDR3 comprises 11 residues. Only CDR3 DNA remains: 33 bases, in frame from the first base. CDR1 is given as DFQATT and CDR2 as SNEGSKA, both from the germline V gene (reference sequence). Separate from the roughly 660-subject first cohort, the validation cohort of some 130 subjects was the group to which the donors belonged. The V and J genes are TRBV20-1 and TRBJ1-2, and TRBD1 matches 9 of the central bases. The clonotype was recovered from a woman in her late teens or twenties in good health and CMV-seropositive. The sequenced sample consisted of PBMCs. The base sequence is TGCAGCTATTTCGGGACAGGGCGCTACACCTTC. This encodes CSYFGTGRYTF.